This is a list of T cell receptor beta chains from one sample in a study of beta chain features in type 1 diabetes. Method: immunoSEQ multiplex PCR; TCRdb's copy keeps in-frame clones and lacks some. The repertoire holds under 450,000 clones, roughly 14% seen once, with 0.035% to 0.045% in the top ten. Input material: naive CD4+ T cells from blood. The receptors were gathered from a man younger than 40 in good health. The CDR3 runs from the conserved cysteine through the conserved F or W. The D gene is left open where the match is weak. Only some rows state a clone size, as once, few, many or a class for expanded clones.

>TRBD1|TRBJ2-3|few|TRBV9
TGTGCCAGCAGCGTGGGGGACAGGGCCATCACAGATACGCAGTATTTT
CASSVGDRAITDTQYF
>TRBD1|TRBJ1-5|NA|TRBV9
TGTGCCAGCAGCGCACTGGGACAGTCGAATCAGCCCCAGCATTTT
CASSALGQSNQPQHF
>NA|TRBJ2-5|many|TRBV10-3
TGTGCCATCAGGGCGAAAGAGACCCAGTACTTC
CAIRAKETQYF
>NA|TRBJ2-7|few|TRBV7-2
TGTGCCAGCAGCTTATTAAGTAACGAGCAGTACTTC
CASSLLSNEQYF
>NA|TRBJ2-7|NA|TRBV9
TGTGCCAGCAGCTTCCTTTTAATGTCCGAGCAGTACTTC
CASSFLLMSEQYF
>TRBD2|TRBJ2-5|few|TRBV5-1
TGCGCCAGCAGCTCACCTAAGACTAGCGGTACTCAAGAGACCCAGTACTTC
CASSSPKTSGTQETQYF
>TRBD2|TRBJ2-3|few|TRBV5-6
TGTGCCAGCAGCTCCTGGACTAGCGGGAGGGGGCGAGATACGCAGTATTTT
CASSSWTSGRGRDTQYF
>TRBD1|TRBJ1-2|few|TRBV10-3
TGTGCCACTGCGACAGGGGGCGGTTATGGCTACACCTTC
CATATGGGYGYTF
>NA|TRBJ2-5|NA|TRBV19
TGTGCCAGTAGTATCAGTTGGTACCAAGAGACCCAGTACTTC
CASSISWYQETQYF
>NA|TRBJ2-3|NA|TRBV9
TGTGCCAGCAGCGCCGGGGCCGGGGTTCAGTATTTT
CASSAGAGVQYF
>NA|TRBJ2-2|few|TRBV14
TGTGCCAGCAGCCAAGAATTGCCCGGGGAGCTGTTTTTT
CASSQELPGELFF
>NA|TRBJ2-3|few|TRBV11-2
TGTGCCAGCAGCTTAGTAGCTTTTGCAGATACGCAGTATTTT
CASSLVAFADTQYF
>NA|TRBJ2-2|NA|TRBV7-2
TGTGCCAGCAGGGATGGCAACGTCCCCGGGGAGCTGTTTTTT
CASRDGNVPGELFF
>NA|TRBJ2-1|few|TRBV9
TGTGCCAGCGGTGTGGGGTTCGGCTACAATGAGCAGTTCTTC
CASGVGFGYNEQFF
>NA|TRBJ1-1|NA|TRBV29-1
TGCAGCGTCCATAAACAGGTCTTGAACACTGAAGCTTTCTTT
CSVHKQVLNTEAFF
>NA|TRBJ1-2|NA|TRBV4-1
TGCGCCAGCAGCCCCCAAGGGGGATATGGCTACACCTTC
CASSPQGGYGYTF
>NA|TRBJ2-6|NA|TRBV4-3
TGCGCCAGCAGCCAAGAGTCCCCGGGTATCACTGGGGCCAACGTCCTGACTTTC
CASSQESPGITGANVLTF
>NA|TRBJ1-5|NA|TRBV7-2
TGTGCCAGCAGCTCACGGACAGCTAATCAGCCCCAGCATTTT
CASSSRTANQPQHF
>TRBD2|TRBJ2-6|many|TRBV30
TGTGCCTGGAAGAATCCTGGGGAGGGCGTCCTGACTTTC
CAWKNPGEGVLTF
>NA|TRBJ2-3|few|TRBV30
TGTGCCTGGAGTGTTTGGGTTGGCACAGATACGCAGTATTTT
CAWSVWVGTDTQYF
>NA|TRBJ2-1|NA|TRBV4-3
TGCGCCAGCAGCCAAGCGCTCTCAGGACTCTACAATGAGCAGTTCTTC
CASSQALSGLYNEQFF
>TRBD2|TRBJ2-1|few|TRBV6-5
TGTGCCAGCAGTTACTCCAAGGGACTAGCGGGACACCAGTTCTTC
CASSYSKGLAGHQFF
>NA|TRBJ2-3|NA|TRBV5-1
TGCGCCAGCAGCTTGGGAAGATCCGGCACAGATACGCAGTATTTT
CASSLGRSGTDTQYF
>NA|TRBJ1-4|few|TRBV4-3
TGCGCCAGCAGCCAAGACTTTGGGGAGAAACTGTTTTTT
CASSQDFGEKLFF
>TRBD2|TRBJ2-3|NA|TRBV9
TGTGCCAGCAGCCCCCGGACTAGCGGGGGGGCCGTAGATACGCAGTATTTT
CASSPRTSGGAVDTQYF
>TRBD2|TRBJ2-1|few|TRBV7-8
TGTGCCAGCAGCTCAGAGAAACGGCTAGCGGGAGGTTACAATGAGCAGTTCTTC
CASSSEKRLAGGYNEQFF
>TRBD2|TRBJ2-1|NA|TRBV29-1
TGCAGCGCCTCCCCGGGGGGTTACAATGAGCAGTTCTTC
CSASPGGYNEQFF
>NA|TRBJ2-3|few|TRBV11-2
TGTGCCAGCAGGACCGCTAGCACAGATACGCAGTATTTT
CASRTASTDTQYF
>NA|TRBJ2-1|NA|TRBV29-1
TGCAGCGAGGTTATCTACAATGAGCAGTTCTTC
CSEVIYNEQFF
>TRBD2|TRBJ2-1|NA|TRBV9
TGTGCCAGCAGCCCCCGGGGACTAGACCTGAGTGAGCAGTTCTTC
CASSPRGLDLSEQFF
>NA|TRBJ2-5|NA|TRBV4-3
TGCGCCAGCAGCCAAGAAGGGGCACTCCGGGGGACCCAGTACTTC
CASSQEGALRGTQYF
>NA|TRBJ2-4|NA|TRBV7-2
TGTGCCAGCAGCTTAGGGGGGCACAAAAACATTCAGTACTTC
CASSLGGHKNIQYF
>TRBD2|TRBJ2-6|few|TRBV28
TGTGCCAGCAGGACAGCGGGAGCCGGCTCTGGGGCCAACGTCCTGACTTTC
CASRTAGAGSGANVLTF
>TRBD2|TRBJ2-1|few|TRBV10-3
TGTGCCATCAGTGAGTATGGGACTAGACCAAATGAGCAGTTCTTC
CAISEYGTRPNEQFF
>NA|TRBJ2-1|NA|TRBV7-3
TGTGCCAGCAGCCTGGGGACTGCTTACAATGAGCAGTTCTTC
CASSLGTAYNEQFF
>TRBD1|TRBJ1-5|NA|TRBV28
TGTGCCAGCAGGCGAGACAGGGGTGGCAATCAGCCCCAGCATTTT
CASRRDRGGNQPQHF
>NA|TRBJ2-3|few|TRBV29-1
TGCAGCGATAGGGTTGGCACAGATACGCAGTATTTT
CSDRVGTDTQYF
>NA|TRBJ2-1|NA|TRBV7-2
TGTGCCAGCAGCTTAGAACTATCGGAGCAGTTCTTC
CASSLELSEQFF
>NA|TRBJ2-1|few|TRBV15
TGTGCCACCAGCAGAGATTTTCCGGCAGGTAGGGGGGCTACCTACAATGAGCAGTTCTTC
CATSRDFPAGRGATYNEQFF
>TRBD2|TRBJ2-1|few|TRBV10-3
TGTGCCATCGGGACTAGCGGGAGCAATGAGCAGTTCTTC
CAIGTSGSNEQFF
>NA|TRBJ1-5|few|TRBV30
TGTGCCTGGAGTCGGGATAGCAATCCCCCCCAGCATTTT
CAWSRDSNPPQHF
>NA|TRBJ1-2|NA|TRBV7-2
TGTGCCAGCAGCCCCCCATCGGTTATTGGCTATGGCTACACCTTC
CASSPPSVIGYGYTF
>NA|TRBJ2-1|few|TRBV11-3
TGTGCCAGCAGCTTAGATGAGGGAGAGCAGTTCTTC
CASSLDEGEQFF
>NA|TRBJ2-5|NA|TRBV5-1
TGCGCCAGCAGCCGTTGGACTCAAGAGACCCAGTACTTC
CASSRWTQETQYF
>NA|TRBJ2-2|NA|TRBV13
TGTGCCAGCAGCCCGGACTACACCGGGGAGCTGTTTTTT
CASSPDYTGELFF
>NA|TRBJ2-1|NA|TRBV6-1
TGTGCCAGCATGGCGGGGTGGTACAATGAGCAGTTCTTC
CASMAGWYNEQFF
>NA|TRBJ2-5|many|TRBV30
TGTGCCTGGAGTTGGGGGCCTGGAGAGACCCAGTACTTC
CAWSWGPGETQYF
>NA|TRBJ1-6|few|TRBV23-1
TGCGCCAGCAGTCGTCCCTTGGATTCACCCCTCCACTTT
CASSRPLDSPLHF
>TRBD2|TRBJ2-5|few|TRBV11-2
TGTGCCAGCAGCTTAGCGCTAGCGGGAAGGCGGGAGACCCAGTACTTC
CASSLALAGRRETQYF
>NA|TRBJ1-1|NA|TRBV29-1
TGCAGCGTGGGGGACGTATACACTGAAGCTTTCTTT
CSVGDVYTEAFF
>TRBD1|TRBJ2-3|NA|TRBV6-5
TGTGCCAGCACCAAGACAGGGGGCAAGACAGATACGCAGTATTTT
CASTKTGGKTDTQYF
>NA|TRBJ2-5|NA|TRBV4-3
TGCGCCAGCAGCCAGTCGTTAGGTCCCACCCAGTACTTC
CASSQSLGPTQYF
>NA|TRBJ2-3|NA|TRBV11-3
TGTGCCAGCAGCTCCAGGGGTATCGGCACAGATACGCAGTATTTT
CASSSRGIGTDTQYF
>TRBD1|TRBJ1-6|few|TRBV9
TGTGCCAGCAGCGCCCCTCCGGACAGGGTTTATTCACCCCTCCACTTT
CASSAPPDRVYSPLHF
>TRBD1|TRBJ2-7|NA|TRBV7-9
TGTGCCAGCAGCTCAAACCGGGACAGGGGTTACGAGCAGTACTTC
CASSSNRDRGYEQYF
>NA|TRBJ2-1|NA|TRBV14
TGTGCCAGCAGCCAAGGTCGTAGACACACCGTCAATCAGGGTGAGCAGTTCTTC
CASSQGRRHTVNQGEQFF
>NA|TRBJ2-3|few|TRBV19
TGTGCCAGCGTGAGTGTTGATACGCAGTATTTT
CASVSVDTQYF
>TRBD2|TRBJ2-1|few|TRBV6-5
TGTGCCAGCGGGAAAACTAGCGGGAGCGTTCGTGAGCAGTTCTTC
CASGKTSGSVREQFF